Presented here are 5 T cell receptor beta chains from one specimen sequenced in a study of tumor T cells in aggressive B-cell lymphoma. Assay used: immunoSEQ multiplex PCR; TCRdb lists only in-frame clones, some missing. The sample has about 3,300 clones; approximately 86% are singletons. Sequencing was done on a sample of tumor tissue. These TCRs come from an adult with diffuse large B cell lymphoma.

For this clone: A junction boundary mismatches the germline segment, possibly from a read error. The chain joins TRBV18 to TRBJ1-2; 10 nucleotides line up with TRBD1. CDR1 and CDR2 from the germline V gene are KGHSH and LQKENI. There are 16 residues in the CDR3. The CDR3 nucleotides are TGTGCCAGCTCACCTCTTCGGGGACAGGGGAACTTTGGCTACACCTTC. This sequence encodes CASSPLRGQGNFGYTF.

J is TRBJ2-5 and V is TRBV28; 8 nucleotides line up with TRBD1. Germline V gene lookup returns CDR1 MDHEN and CDR2 SYDVKM. Losses at the gene ends were 5 bases for V and 5 bases for J; bases not matched to a gene: 13. The CDR3 has 16 residues. The DNA for the CDR3 is TGTGCCAGCAGTCCAGGGGGCGGGAAATCACGGGAGACCCAGTACTTC. Its protein is CASSPGGGKSRETQYF.

The chain has TRBV25-1 and TRBJ2-6; D gene ambiguous. V dropped 4 bases and J dropped 14 bases, with 12 bases sitting between them. The length of the CDR3 is 12 residues. CDR1 is MGHDK and CDR2 is SYGVNS in the germline V gene. CDR3 region: CASSGGLELLTF. The DNA for the CDR3 is TGTGCCAGCAGTGGCGGCCTGGAGCTCCTGACTTTC.

This clone was recorded a few times. The chain joins TRBV9 to TRBJ2-2; 8 bases agree with TRBD1. The CDR3 length is 14 residues. J lost 7 bases, V lost 4 bases, and 6 bases had no gene match. CDR1 is SGDLS, CDR2 YYNGEE, per germline. As DNA, the CDR3 is TGTGCCAGCAGCCGATACAGGGGGAACGGGGAGCTGTTTTTT. Translated, it gives CASSRYRGNGELFF.

V is TRBV6-5 and J is TRBJ2-3; possible D gene TRBD2, 5 bases. Trimming left V 1 base short and J 4 bases short, with 9 bases between. The CDR3 contains 14 residues. Germline assignment: CDR1 MNHEY and CDR2 SVGAGI. CDR3 nucleotides: TGTGCCAGCAGTTACTATCGGGAATCAGATACGCAGTATTTT. Protein product: CASSYYRESDTQYF.